These 18 T cell receptor beta chains were sequenced from one sample in a study of technical replicates of blood from a few donors (dated by TCRdb to 2016 to 2017). Library prep was done by the immunoSEQ multiplex PCR assay. TCRdb obtained this table from immuneACCESS and retained in-frame rearrangements with V and J assigned. These tables miss some clones; where compared with another copy, unresolved V genes account for less than half of the shortfall, and the remainder is unexplained. This sample is represented by some 10,000 clones; about 94% of them were singletons. The ten top clones hold 7% to 8.5% of the sample. The sequenced sample consisted of PBMCs. The receptor set was obtained from a human donor in good health.

The gene calls are TRBV6-5 and TRBJ2-1, with 10 bases identical to TRBD2. Germline V gives CDR1 MNHEY, CDR2 SVGAGI. With 4 bases clipped from V and 6 bases from J, the junction kept 9 bases outside the gene matches. The CDR3 runs to 16 residues. In DNA, the CDR3 is TGTGCCAGCAGTTCCCGTCTAGCGGGAGTGGTCAATGAGCAGTTCTTC. Translated, it gives CASSSRLAGVVNEQFF.

DNA for the CDR3: TGTGCCAGCTCACCGAGGGATCCCGGGGAGCTGTTTTTT. Amino acid sequence: CASSPRDPGELFF. The J gene is TRBJ2-2, the V gene TRBV18; tentative D call: TRBD2 (5 bases). V gave up 3 bases and J gave up 6 bases, with 8 bases separating them. The CDR3 length is 13 residues. CDR1 and CDR2 from the germline V gene are KGHSH and LQKENI.

The V call is TRBV10-2, the J call TRBJ2-7, with D possibly TRBD1 on 6 matching bases. Germline V CDR1 and CDR2: WSHSY, SAAADI. The CDR3 contains 13 residues. V was cut by 2 bases and J by 5 bases, with 10 bases left in between. This CDR3 reads CASSENRADEQYF. Written as DNA, the CDR3 is TGCGCCAGCAGTGAGAACAGGGCTGACGAGCAGTACTTC.

This clone appeared a single time. The rearrangement uses TRBV27 and TRBJ2-3; 12 bases fit TRBD2. Germline CDR1 reads MNHEY; CDR2 reads SMNVEV (reference sequence). The CDR3 sequence is 14 residues long. Trimming took 5 bases from V and 6 from J; bases not matched to a gene: 3. The CDR3 region has the DNA TGTGCCAGCAGTCTTCTAGCGGGAGGGGATACGCAGTATTTT. Its translation is CASSLLAGGDTQYF.

This clone has more than one count but fewer than ten. The chain has TRBV27 and TRBJ1-1, with D tentatively TRBD1 (5 bases). The CDR3 contains 12 residues. V was clipped by 6 bases and J by 0 bases, with 5 bases between them. Per germline, CDR1 MNHEY and CDR2 SMNVEV (reference sequence). CDR3 loop: CASRGVNTEAFF. In DNA, the CDR3 is TGTGCCAGCAGAGGGGTGAACACTGAAGCTTTCTTT.

This chain joins TRBV7-8 and TRBJ2-1; 11 positions match TRBD2. CDR3 length: 17 residues. Germline V gives CDR1 SGHVS, CDR2 FQNEAQ. V shed 1 base and J 5 bases; nucleotides not matched to a gene: 7. The CDR3 region has the DNA TGTGCCAGCAGCTTAGGCCCCACTAGCGGGAGTCACAATGAGCAGTTCTTC. Protein: CASSLGPTSGSHNEQFF.

The DNA of the CDR3 is TGTGCCAGCAGTTCCAGGGTTCCCGGGGAGCTGTTTTTT. It yields the protein CASSSRVPGELFF. The genes are TRBV7-8 and TRBJ2-2; the D gene is possibly TRBD1 (5 bases). The germline CDR1 and CDR2 sequences are SGHVS and FQNEAQ. The CDR3 is made up of 13 amino acids. V was trimmed by 6 bases and J by 6 bases, leaving 11 bases between them.

The V gene is TRBV5-7, the J gene TRBJ2-2; TRBD1 agrees at 10 bases. TRBV5-7 is an ORF, and what it does is uncertain. CDR3 length: 16 residues. The ends lost 4 bases at V and 13 bases at J; junction bases unmatched: 16. CDR3 DNA sequence: TGTGCCAGCAGCCGGGGGGAGACAGGGGGCCCCCCGGGGCTGTTTTTT. Translated: CASSRGETGGPPGLFF.

The rearrangement uses TRBV2 and TRBJ2-1; D may be TRBD2 (6 bases). The V end lost 3 bases, the J end lost 0 bases, and 9 bases lay between the germline ends. Germline CDR1 SNHLY, CDR2 FYNNEI. This CDR3 contains 15 residues. Here the CDR3 reads CASSEETSSYNEQFF. DNA for the CDR3: TGTGCCAGCAGTGAGGAGACTAGCTCCTACAATGAGCAGTTCTTC.

This clone was seen just once. The rearrangement links TRBV9 to TRBJ2-1; D is unclear. V lost 0 bases to trimming and J lost 10 bases, with 8 bases between them. Per germline, CDR1 SGDLS and CDR2 YYNGEE. The CDR3 is 12 residues long. This chain's CDR3 is CASSVDGAEQFF. The CDR3 DNA sequence: TGTGCCAGCAGCGTAGATGGAGCCGAGCAGTTCTTC.

The chain is built from TRBV7-9 and TRBJ2-7; weak D call: TRBD2 (5 bases). Trimming removed 3 bases from V and 7 bases from J, with 13 bases in between. In germline, CDR1 is SEHNR, CDR2 FQNEAQ (reference sequence). This CDR3 contains 13 residues. The CDR3 DNA reads as TGTGCCAGCAGCTTGCTTGACGGGGAAGAGCAGTACTTC. Encoded protein: CASSLLDGEEQYF.

The chain combines TRBV29-1 with TRBJ1-2, with D tentatively TRBD1 (6 bases). V was shortened by 6 bases and J by 5 bases, with 10 bases between the two germline ends. CDR1 and CDR2 (germline): SQVTM, ANQGSEA. This CDR3 contains 11 residues. This chain's CDR3 is CSVSQGYGYTF. Written as DNA, the CDR3 is TGCAGCGTCTCACAGGGTTATGGCTACACCTTC.

V and J are TRBV5-5 and TRBJ2-7; D may be TRBD1 (5 bases). Trimming removed 7 bases at V and 0 bases at J, with 17 bases between. The germline V gene has CDR1 SGHKS and CDR2 YYEKEE (reference sequence). This CDR3 is built from 15 residues. CDR3 sequence: CASVPTVSVSYEQYF. Written as DNA, the CDR3 is TGTGCCAGCGTCCCGACAGTTTCAGTCTCCTACGAGCAGTACTTC.

The gene calls are TRBV11-2 and TRBJ2-5, with a possible D match to TRBD2 (5 bases). V dropped 2 bases and J dropped 2 bases, with 18 bases sitting between them. The CDR3 is made up of 17 amino acids. The germline V gene has CDR1 SGHAT and CDR2 FQNNGV. The CDR3 protein is CASSLSMNSGSQETQYF. As DNA, the CDR3 is TGTGCCAGCAGCTTAAGTATGAACAGCGGATCACAAGAGACCCAGTACTTC.

The J gene is TRBJ1-5, the V gene TRBV30; D is undetermined. Looked up from germline, CDR1 is GTSNPN and CDR2 is SVGIG (reference sequence). The CDR3 contains 16 residues. Trimming took off 0 bases at V and 4 bases at J, with 16 bases between the two ends. CDR3 nucleotide sequence: TGTGCCTGGAGTGTACGGGGATTCATCAGTAATCAGCCCCAGCATTTT. Protein sequence: CAWSVRGFISNQPQHF.

This chain uses TRBV2 with TRBJ2-4, with D tentatively TRBD2 (6 bases). The CDR3 runs to 14 residues. V was pared by 6 bases and J by 0 bases, with 9 bases between. The germline gives CDR1 SNHLY, CDR2 FYNNEI. The CDR3 spells CASRVGLAKNIQYF. As DNA, the CDR3 is TGTGCCAGCAGGGTGGGACTAGCCAAAAACATTCAGTACTTC.

The chain is built from TRBV5-1 and TRBJ2-1, with TRBD1 as a possible D gene (5 bases). The V gene's germline CDR1 is SGHRS and CDR2 YFSETQ. The CDR3 totals 15 residues. Trimming left V 0 bases short and J 7 bases short, with 14 bases between. In nucleotides, the CDR3 is TGCGCCAGCAGCTTGGTTGGACAAGAGGAGAATGAGCAGTTCTTC. Its protein is CASSLVGQEENEQFF.

The rearrangement uses TRBV11-1 and TRBJ1-1, with TRBD1 identical over 9 bases. The CDR3 consists of 14 residues. The V segment lost 8 bases and the J segment 5 bases; nucleotides outside the gene matches: 9. Germline V CDR1 and CDR2: SGHAT, FQDESV (reference sequence). The CDR3 loop is CASAEQGARTEAFF. For the CDR3, the DNA is TGTGCCAGCGCCGAACAGGGGGCGCGGACTGAAGCTTTCTTT.